This TCR delta chain was documented in a study of γδ T cells in repeated Plasmodium falciparum infection. Overall study context: Malian children with intense seasonal malaria exposure were compared with matched Australian children. Malaria-naive adults were infected with P. falciparum NF54 four times over roughly 600 days.

Each sorted gammadelta sample had TRG and TRD chains sequenced. TCRdb fed the multiplex PCR reads into CATT to redo clone calling. The table shows roughly 93,000 delta-chain clones, with more than 1.4% occurring only once. Vgamma9/Vdelta2+ and Vdelta2-negative gammadelta T cells were flow-sorted from PBMC for bulk sequencing. This CDR3 is built from 19 residues. V shed 0 bases, J shed 4 bases, and the junction held 16 bases outside the gene matches. CDR1 TSWWSYY and CDR2 QGS come from the germline V gene. This clone is classed as medium-sized. The sample has other DNA sequences that encode this CDR3 too.

The chain joins TRDV1 to TRDJ1; 8 bases are shared with TRDD3. The sample comprised gamma-delta T cells from blood. This TCR derives from a pool of human donors (malaria-infected and uninfected, not separated). Written as DNA, the CDR3 is TGTGCTCTTGGGGAACTAGCCTACAACCTTGGGGGATGGGGCGATAAACTCATCTTT. This encodes CALGELAYNLGGWGDKLIF.